These 13 T cell receptor beta chains originate from one sample sequenced in a study of beta chain features in type 1 diabetes. Investigators reverse transcribed all isolated RNA, so they sequenced expressed TCRB transcripts. Clones were read by immunoSEQ multiplex PCR, and TCRdb kept only the in-frame ones, dropping some. The sample includes 400,000 to 600,000 clones, roughly 31% of them seen just once. The sample comprised naive CD4+ T cells from blood. The receptor set was obtained from a man in his late teens or twenties in good health.

This clone was seen only a few times. This CDR3 reads CASSTRQGWYEQYF. The CDR3 DNA reads as TGTGCCAGCAGCACACGACAGGGGTGGTACGAGCAGTACTTC. The rearrangement joins TRBV7-9 to TRBJ2-7; 8 bases agree with TRBD1. J was trimmed by 4 bases and V by 5 bases; bases with no gene match: 7. The CDR3 has 14 residues. Per the germline V gene, CDR1 is SEHNR and CDR2 is FQNEAQ (reference sequence).

The V gene is TRBV5-1, the J gene TRBJ2-1; 7 positions match TRBD1. There are 16 residues in the CDR3. Germline V lookup: CDR1 SGHRS, CDR2 YFSETQ. The V gene end was trimmed by 4 bases and the J gene end by 4 bases; junction bases not matched to a gene: 11. Here the CDR3 DNA reads TGCGCCAGCAGCCTTCATCCGGGACAGATATACAATGAGCAGTTCTTC. Translated, it gives CASSLHPGQIYNEQFF.

This clone was counted between two and nine times. Other nucleotide sequences from this sample produce the same CDR3. This chain uses TRBV7-9 with TRBJ2-5; 10 nucleotides line up with TRBD2. Germline-derived CDR1 and CDR2 are SEHNR and FQNEAQ (reference sequence). The CDR3 consists of 14 residues. With V trimmed by 2 bases and J by 5 bases, 2 bases remained unmatched. CDR3 sequence reads: CASSLLAGEETQYF. As DNA, the CDR3 is TGTGCCAGCAGCTTACTAGCGGGAGAGGAGACCCAGTACTTC.

A few counts support this clone. This chain uses TRBV5-1 with TRBJ2-1; tentative D call: TRBD2 (6 bases). Trimming left V 0 bases short and J 5 bases short, with 9 bases between. CDR1 is SGHRS and CDR2 is YFSETQ in the germline V gene. The length of the CDR3 is 14 residues. The CDR3 sequence: CASSLVGGDNEQFF. The DNA of the CDR3 is TGCGCCAGCAGCTTGGTTGGAGGGGACAATGAGCAGTTCTTC.

This chain links TRBV7-2 with TRBJ2-7; 7 nucleotides match TRBD2. The V segment lost 6 bases and the J segment 0 bases; nucleotides outside the gene matches: 8. The germline CDR1 and CDR2 sequences are SGHTA and FQGNSA. The CDR3 length is 15 residues. CDR3 region: CASSPLRGSSYEQYF. Here the CDR3 DNA reads TGTGCCAGCAGTCCCTTGCGGGGGAGCTCCTACGAGCAGTACTTC. Full variable domain (outside the CDR3, taken from reference TRBV7-2 and TRBJ2-7): GAGVSQSPSNKVTEKGKDVELRCDPISGHTALYWYRQSLGQGLEFLIYFQGNSAPDKSGLPSDRFSAERTGGSVSTLTIQRTQQEDSAVYLCASSPLRGSSYEQYFGPGTRLTVT.

The rearrangement joins TRBV30 to TRBJ2-1; TRBD1 matches at 8 bases. J was trimmed by 8 bases and V by 4 bases; bases with no gene match: 10. Germline V gene lookup returns CDR1 GTSNPN and CDR2 SVGIG (reference sequence). The CDR3 length is 14 residues. The CDR3 protein is CAWNPDRVSHEQFF. For the CDR3, the DNA is TGTGCCTGGAACCCGGACAGGGTTTCACATGAGCAGTTCTTC.

This clone was observed a few times. V and J are TRBV2 and TRBJ2-1; D might be TRBD1 (5 bases). The CDR3 is made up of 14 amino acids. The germline gives CDR1 SNHLY, CDR2 FYNNEI. The V gene lost 2 bases and the J gene lost 5 bases, with 10 bases spanning the gap. This CDR3 reads CASSELSRDNEQFF. As DNA, the CDR3 is TGTGCCAGCAGTGAACTTAGCAGGGACAATGAGCAGTTCTTC. Looking up the rest from reference TRBV2 and TRBJ2-1 gives the full variable domain: EPEVTQTPSHQVTQMGQEVILRCVPISNHLYFYWYRQILGQKVEFLVSFYNNEISEKSEIFDDQFSVERPDGSNFTLKIRSTKLEDSAMYFCASSELSRDNEQFFGPGTRLTVL.

This clone is a singleton in its sample. J is TRBJ1-2 and V is TRBV25-1, with a weak D call TRBD1 (5 bases). Trimming removed 5 bases at V and 7 bases at J, with 14 bases between. This CDR3 is built from 13 residues. Germline CDR1 reads MGHDK; CDR2 reads SYGVNS. The CDR3 loop reads CASSQGLPGGYTF. The CDR3 region has the DNA TGTGCCAGCAGTCAGGGCCTCCCCGGTGGCTACACCTTC.

The chain links TRBV7-2 to TRBJ2-6; 7 positions agree with TRBD1. Losses at the gene ends were 1 base for V and 2 bases for J; bases not matched to a gene: 8. Germline V gene sequence: CDR1 SGHTA, CDR2 FQGNSA. The CDR3 has 18 residues. The CDR3 reads CASSLERGLVAGANVLTF. The CDR3 DNA is TGTGCCAGCAGCTTAGAGAGGGGGCTCGTAGCTGGGGCCAACGTCCTGACTTTC.

V and J are TRBV30 and TRBJ1-2; 8 bases align to TRBD1. V gave up 5 bases and J gave up 7 bases; unmatched junction bases: 12. Germline V gene sequence: CDR1 GTSNPN, CDR2 SVGIG (reference sequence). CDR3 length: 14 residues. The CDR3 DNA is TGTGCCTGGGTCCGGGACAGGAGCCCCTTTGGCTACACCTTC. Protein sequence: CAWVRDRSPFGYTF.

This clone was picked up a small number of times. This same CDR3 is encoded by further DNA sequences in the sample. This chain links TRBV4-2 with TRBJ1-2; no clear D gene. V dropped 0 bases and J dropped 4 bases, with 6 bases sitting between them. The CDR3 has 13 residues. The V gene's germline CDR1 is LGHNA and CDR2 YNFKEQ. The CDR3: CASSQDLSYGYTF. The DNA of the CDR3 is TGTGCCAGCAGCCAAGATCTAAGCTATGGCTACACCTTC.

J is TRBJ1-2 and V is TRBV5-1; 11 bases agree with TRBD1. After removal of 4 bases from V and 7 bases from J, the junction contained 6 bases not matched to a gene. The CDR3 is made up of 14 amino acids. Looked up from germline, CDR1 is SGHRS and CDR2 is YFSETQ. The CDR3 reads CASSTGQGAGGYTF. In DNA form, the CDR3 reads TGCGCCAGCAGCACCGGACAGGGGGCAGGTGGCTACACCTTC.

This chain links TRBV20-1 with TRBJ1-5; D not resolved. This CDR3 has 10 residues. Germline CDR1 is DFQATT and CDR2 is SNEGSKA (reference sequence). V shed 1 base and J shed 7 bases, with 2 bases lying between them. The CDR3 spells CSARVQPQHF. The CDR3 DNA sequence: TGCAGTGCTAGAGTACAGCCCCAGCATTTT.